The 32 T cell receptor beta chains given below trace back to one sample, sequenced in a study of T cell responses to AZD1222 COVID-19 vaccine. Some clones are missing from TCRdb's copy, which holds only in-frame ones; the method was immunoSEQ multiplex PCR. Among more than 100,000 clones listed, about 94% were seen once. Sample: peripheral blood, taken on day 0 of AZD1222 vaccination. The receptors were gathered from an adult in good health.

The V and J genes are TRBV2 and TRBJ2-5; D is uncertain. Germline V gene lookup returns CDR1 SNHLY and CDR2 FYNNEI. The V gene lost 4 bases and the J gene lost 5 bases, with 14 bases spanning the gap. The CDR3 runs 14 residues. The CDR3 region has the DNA TGTGCCAGCAGTGCCCGGACGTCTGTGGAGACCCAGTACTTC. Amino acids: CASSARTSVETQYF.

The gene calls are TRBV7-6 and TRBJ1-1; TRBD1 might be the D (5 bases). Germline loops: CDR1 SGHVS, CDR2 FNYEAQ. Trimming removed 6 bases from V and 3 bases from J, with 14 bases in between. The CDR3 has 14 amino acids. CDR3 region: CASRGRASDTEAFF. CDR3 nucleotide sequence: TGTGCCAGCAGGGGCAGGGCGAGTGACACTGAAGCTTTCTTT.

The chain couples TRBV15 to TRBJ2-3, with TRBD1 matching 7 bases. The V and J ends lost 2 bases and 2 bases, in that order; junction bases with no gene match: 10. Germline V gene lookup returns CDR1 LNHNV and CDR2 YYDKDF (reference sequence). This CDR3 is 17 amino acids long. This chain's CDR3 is CATSRRLQGTPTDTQYF. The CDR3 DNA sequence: TGTGCCACCAGCAGACGCCTACAGGGGACACCCACAGATACGCAGTATTTT.

Here the CDR3 reads CASSLTGRGTEAFF. Here the CDR3 DNA reads TGCGCCAGCAGCCTGACAGGGAGGGGGACTGAAGCTTTCTTT. V and J are TRBV10-2 and TRBJ1-1; TRBD1 matches 7 bases. V lost 6 bases to trimming and J lost 5 bases; unmatched junction nucleotides: 9. The CDR3 is 14 residues long. Germline CDR1 reads WSHSY; CDR2 reads SAAADI.

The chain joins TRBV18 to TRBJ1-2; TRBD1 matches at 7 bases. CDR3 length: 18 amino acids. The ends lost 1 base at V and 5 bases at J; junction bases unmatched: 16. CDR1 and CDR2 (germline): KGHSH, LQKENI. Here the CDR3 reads CASSPRPPYETGIYGYTF. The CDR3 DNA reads TGTGCCAGCTCACCACGTCCCCCCTACGAGACAGGGATATATGGCTACACCTTC.

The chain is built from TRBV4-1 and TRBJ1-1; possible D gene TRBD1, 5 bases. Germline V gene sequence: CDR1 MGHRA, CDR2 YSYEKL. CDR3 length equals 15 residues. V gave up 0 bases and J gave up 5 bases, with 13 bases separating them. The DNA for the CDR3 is TGCGCCAGCAGCCAAGACACGCAGGGAAAGACTGAAGCTTTCTTT. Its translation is CASSQDTQGKTEAFF.

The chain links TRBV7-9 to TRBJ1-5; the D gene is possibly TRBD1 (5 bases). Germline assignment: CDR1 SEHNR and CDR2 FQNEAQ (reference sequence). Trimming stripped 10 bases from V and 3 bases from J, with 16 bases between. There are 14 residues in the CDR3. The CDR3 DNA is TGTGCCATTGATGAGGGGTTCATCAATCAGCCCCAGCATTTT. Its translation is CAIDEGFINQPQHF.

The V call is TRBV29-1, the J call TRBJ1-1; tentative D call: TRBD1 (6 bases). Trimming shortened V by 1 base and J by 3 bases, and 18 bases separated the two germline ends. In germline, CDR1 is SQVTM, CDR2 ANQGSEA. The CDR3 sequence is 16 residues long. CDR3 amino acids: CSVEGGTGRAYTEAFF. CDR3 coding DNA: TGCAGCGTTGAAGGGGGAACAGGGAGGGCGTACACTGAAGCTTTCTTT.

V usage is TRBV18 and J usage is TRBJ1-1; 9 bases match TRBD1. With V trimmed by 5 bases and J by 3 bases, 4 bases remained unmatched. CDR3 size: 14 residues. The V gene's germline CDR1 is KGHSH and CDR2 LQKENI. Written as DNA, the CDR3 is TGTGCCAGCTCAAGGGACAGGGCTTACACTGAAGCTTTCTTT. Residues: CASSRDRAYTEAFF.

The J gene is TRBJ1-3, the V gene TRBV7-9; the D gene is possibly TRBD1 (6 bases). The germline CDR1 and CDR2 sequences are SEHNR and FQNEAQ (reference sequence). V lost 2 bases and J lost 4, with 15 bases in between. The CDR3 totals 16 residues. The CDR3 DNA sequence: TGTGCCAGCAGCTTATCTATTGGGGGCGCCGGAAACACCATATATTTT. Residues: CASSLSIGGAGNTIYF. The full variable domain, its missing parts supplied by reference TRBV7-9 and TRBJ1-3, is DTGVSQNPRHKITKRGQNVTFRCDPISEHNRLYWYRQTLGQGPEFLTYFQNEAQLEKSRLLSDRFSAERPKGSFSTLEIQRTEQGDSAMYLCASSLSIGGAGNTIYFGEGSWLTVV.

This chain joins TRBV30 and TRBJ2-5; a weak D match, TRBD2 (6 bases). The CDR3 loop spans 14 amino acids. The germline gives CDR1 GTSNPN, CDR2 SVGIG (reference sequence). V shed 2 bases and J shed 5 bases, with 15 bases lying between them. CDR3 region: CAWSRGSGGETQYF. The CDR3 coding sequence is TGTGCCTGGAGTAGGGGCTCTGGGGGGGAGACCCAGTACTTC.

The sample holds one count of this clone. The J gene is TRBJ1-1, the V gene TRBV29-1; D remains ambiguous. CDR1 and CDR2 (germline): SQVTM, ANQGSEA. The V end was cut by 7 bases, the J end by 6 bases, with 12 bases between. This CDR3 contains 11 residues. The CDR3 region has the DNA TGCAGCGGCGACGAAGGTTCTGAAGCTTTCTTT. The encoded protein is CSGDEGSEAFF.

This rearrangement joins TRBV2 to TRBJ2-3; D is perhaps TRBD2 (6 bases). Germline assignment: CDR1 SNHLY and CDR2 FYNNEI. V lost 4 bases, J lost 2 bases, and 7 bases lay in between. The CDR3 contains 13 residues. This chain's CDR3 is CASSGDFTDTQYF. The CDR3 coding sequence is TGTGCCAGCAGTGGGGACTTCACAGATACGCAGTATTTT.

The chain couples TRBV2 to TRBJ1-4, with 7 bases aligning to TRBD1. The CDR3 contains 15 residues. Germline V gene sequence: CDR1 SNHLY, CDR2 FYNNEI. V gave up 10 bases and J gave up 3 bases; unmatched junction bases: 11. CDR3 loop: CATLSRTGSNEKLFF. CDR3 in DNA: TGTGCCACCCTAAGTCGGACAGGCTCTAATGAAAAACTGTTTTTT.

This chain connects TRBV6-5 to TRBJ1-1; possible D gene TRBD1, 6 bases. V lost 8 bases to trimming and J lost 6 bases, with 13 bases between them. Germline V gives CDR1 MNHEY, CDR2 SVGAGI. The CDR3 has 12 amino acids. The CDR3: CASRRGWPEAFF. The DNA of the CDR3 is TGTGCCAGCCGAAGGGGGTGGCCTGAAGCTTTCTTT.

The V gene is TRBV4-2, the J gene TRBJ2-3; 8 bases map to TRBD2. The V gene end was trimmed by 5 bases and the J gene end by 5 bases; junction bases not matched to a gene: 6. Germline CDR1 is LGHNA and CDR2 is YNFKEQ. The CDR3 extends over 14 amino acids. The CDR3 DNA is TGTGCCAGCAGCTATAGCGGGGACAAAGATACGCAGTATTTT. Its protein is CASSYSGDKDTQYF.

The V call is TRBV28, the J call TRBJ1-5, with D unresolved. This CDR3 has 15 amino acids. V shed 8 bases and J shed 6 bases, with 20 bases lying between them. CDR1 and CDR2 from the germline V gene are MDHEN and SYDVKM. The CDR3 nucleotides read TGTGCCAGCTCCGGGCCAGGTCTGGTATCTCAGCCCCAGCATTTT. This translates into CASSGPGLVSQPQHF.

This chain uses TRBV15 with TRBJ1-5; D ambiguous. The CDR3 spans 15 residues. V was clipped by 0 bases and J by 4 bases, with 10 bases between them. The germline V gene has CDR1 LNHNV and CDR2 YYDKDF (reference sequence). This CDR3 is CATSRDGGGNQPQHF. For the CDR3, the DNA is TGTGCCACCAGCAGAGATGGAGGCGGAAATCAGCCCCAGCATTTT.

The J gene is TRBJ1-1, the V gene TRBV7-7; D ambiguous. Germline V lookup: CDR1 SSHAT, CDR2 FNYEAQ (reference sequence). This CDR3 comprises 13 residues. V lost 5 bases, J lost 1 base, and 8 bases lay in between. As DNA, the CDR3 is TGTGCCAGCAGCCTCACAGAGAACACTGAAGCTTTCTTT. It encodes CASSLTENTEAFF. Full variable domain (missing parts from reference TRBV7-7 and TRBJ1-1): GAGVSQSPRYKVTKRGQDVTLRCDPISSHATLYWYQQALGQGPEFLTYFNYEAQPDKSGLPSDRFSAERPEGSISTLTIQRTEQRDSAMYRCASSLTENTEAFFGQGTRLTVV.

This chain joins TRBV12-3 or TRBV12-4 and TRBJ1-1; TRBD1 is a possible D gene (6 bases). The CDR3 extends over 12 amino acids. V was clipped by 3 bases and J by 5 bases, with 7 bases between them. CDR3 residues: CASSFRGTEAFF. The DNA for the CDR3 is TGTGCCAGCAGTTTTAGGGGGACTGAAGCTTTCTTT.

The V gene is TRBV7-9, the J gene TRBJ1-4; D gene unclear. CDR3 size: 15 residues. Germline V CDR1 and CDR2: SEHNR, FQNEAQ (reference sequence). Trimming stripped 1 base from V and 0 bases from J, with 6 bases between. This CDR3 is CASSLGVATNEKLFF. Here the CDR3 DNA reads TGTGCCAGCAGCTTAGGGGTAGCAACTAATGAAAAACTGTTTTTT. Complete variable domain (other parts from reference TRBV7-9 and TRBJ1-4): DTGVSQNPRHKITKRGQNVTFRCDPISEHNRLYWYRQTLGQGPEFLTYFQNEAQLEKSRLLSDRFSAERPKGSFSTLEIQRTEQGDSAMYLCASSLGVATNEKLFFGSGTQLSVL.

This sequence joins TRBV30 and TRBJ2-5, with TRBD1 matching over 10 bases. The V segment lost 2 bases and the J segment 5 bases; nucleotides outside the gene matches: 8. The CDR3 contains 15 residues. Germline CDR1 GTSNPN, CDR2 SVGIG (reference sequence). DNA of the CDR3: TGTGCCTGGAGTACAGGGACAGGGGATTTGGAGACCCAGTACTTC. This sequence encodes CAWSTGTGDLETQYF.

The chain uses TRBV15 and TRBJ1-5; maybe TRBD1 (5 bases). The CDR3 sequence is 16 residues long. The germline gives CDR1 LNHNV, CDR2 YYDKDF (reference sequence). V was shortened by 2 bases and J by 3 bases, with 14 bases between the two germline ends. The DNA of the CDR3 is TGTGCCACCAGCAGACGCCGGGACTTCCTCAATCAGCCCCAGCATTTT. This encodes CATSRRRDFLNQPQHF.

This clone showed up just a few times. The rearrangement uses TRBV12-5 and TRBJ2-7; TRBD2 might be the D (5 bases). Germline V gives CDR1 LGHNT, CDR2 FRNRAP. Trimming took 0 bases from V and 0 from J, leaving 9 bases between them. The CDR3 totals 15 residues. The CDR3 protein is CASGLVPGLSYEQYF. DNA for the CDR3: TGTGCTAGTGGTTTGGTACCCGGACTCTCCTACGAGCAGTACTTC.

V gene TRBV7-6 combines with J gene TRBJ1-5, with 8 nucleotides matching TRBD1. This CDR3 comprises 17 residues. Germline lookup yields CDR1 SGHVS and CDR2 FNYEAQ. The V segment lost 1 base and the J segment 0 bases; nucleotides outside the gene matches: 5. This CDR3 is CASSLDVQGASNQPQHF. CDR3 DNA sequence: TGTGCCAGCAGCTTAGATGTCCAGGGGGCTAGCAATCAGCCCCAGCATTTT.

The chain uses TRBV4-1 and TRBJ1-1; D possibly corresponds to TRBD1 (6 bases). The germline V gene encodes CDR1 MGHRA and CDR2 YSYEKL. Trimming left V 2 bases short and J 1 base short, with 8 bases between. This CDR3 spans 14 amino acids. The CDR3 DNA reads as TGCGCCAGCAGCCAATGGACAGAGAACACTGAAGCTTTCTTT. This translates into CASSQWTENTEAFF.

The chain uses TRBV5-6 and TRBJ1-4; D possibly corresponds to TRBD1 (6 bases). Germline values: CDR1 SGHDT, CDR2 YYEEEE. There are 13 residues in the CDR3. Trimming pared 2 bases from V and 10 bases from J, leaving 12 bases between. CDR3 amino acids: CASSLGGQGKLFF. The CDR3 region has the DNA TGTGCCAGCAGCTTAGGGGGACAAGGAAAACTGTTTTTT.

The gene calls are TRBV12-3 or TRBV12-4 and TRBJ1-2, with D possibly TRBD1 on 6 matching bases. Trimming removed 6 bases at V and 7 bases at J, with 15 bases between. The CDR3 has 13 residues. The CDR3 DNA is TGTGCCAGCAGCCAAACAGGGACGGGTGGCTACACCTTC. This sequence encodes CASSQTGTGGYTF.

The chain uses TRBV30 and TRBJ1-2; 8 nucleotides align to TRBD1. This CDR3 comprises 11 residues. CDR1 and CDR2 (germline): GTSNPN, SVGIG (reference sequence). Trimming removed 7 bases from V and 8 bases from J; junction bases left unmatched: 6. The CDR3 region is CALQGESGYTF. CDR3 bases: TGTGCCTTACAGGGGGAGAGCGGCTACACCTTC.

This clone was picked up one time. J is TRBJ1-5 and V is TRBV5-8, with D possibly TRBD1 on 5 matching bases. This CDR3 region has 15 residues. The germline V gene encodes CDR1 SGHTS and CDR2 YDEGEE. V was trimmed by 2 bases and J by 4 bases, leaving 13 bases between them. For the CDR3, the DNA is TGTGCCAGCAGCTTTGGTCTGGGGGTGAATCAGCCCCAGCATTTT. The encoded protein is CASSFGLGVNQPQHF.

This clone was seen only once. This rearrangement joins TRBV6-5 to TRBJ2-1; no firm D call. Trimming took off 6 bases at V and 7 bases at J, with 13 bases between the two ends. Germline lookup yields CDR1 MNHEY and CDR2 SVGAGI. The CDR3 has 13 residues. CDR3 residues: CASRREVRNEQFF. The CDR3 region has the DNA TGTGCCAGCAGAAGAGAGGTTCGAAATGAGCAGTTCTTC.

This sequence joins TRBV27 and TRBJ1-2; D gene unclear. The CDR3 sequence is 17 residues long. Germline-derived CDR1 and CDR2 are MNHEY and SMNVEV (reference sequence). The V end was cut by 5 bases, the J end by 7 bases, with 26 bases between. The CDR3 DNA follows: TGTGCCAGCAGTCCAACCTCACAAGGCGGGTCCATTCGTGGCTACACCTTC. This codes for CASSPTSQGGSIRGYTF.